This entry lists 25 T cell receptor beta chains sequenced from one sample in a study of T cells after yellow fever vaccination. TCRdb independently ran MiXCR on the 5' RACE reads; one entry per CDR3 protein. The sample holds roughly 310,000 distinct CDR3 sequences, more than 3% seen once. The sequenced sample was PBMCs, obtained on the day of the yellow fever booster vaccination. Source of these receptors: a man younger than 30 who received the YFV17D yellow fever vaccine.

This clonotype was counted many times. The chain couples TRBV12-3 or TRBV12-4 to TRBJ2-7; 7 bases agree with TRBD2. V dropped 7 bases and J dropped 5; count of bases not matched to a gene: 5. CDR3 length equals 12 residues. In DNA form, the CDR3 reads TGTGCCAGCACCTGGGGAGGGGACGAGCAGTACTTC. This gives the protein CASTWGGDEQYF.

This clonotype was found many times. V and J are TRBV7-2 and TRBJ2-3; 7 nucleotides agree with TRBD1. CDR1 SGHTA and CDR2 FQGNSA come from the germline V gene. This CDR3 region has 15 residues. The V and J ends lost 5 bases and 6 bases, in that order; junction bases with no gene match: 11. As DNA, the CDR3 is TGTGCCAGCAGCCCGGACAGGCACGCGATGGATACGCAGTATTTT. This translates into CASSPDRHAMDTQYF. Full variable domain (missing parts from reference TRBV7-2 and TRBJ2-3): GAGVSQSPSNKVTEKGKDVELRCDPISGHTALYWYRQSLGQGLEFLIYFQGNSAPDKSGLPSDRFSAERTGGSVSTLTIQRTQQEDSAVYLCASSPDRHAMDTQYFGPGTRLTVL.

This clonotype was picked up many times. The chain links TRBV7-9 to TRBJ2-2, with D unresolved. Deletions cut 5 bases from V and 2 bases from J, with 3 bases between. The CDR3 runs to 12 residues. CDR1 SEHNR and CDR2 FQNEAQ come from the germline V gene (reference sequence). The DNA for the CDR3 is TGTGCCAGCAGCCGTAACACCGGGGAGCTGTTTTTT. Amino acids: CASSRNTGELFF.

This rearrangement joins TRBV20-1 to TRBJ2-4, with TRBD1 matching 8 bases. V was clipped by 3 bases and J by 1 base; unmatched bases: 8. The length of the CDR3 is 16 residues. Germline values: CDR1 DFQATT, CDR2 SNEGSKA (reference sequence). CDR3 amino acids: CSASYQGAWAKNIQYF. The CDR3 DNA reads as TGCAGTGCTAGCTACCAGGGGGCTTGGGCCAAAAACATTCAGTACTTC.

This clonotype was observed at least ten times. The CDR3 sequence is CASSQMLNTGELFF. For the CDR3, the DNA is TGTGCCAGCAGCCAAATGCTTAACACCGGGGAGCTGTTTTTT. The chain employs TRBV3-1 and TRBJ2-2; D is ambiguous. Looked up from germline, CDR1 is LGHDT and CDR2 is YNNKEL (reference sequence). The V and J ends lost 2 bases and 2 bases respectively, with 6 bases between them. The CDR3 contains 14 residues. Supplemented by reference TRBV3-1 and TRBJ2-2, the full variable domain reads DTAVSQTPKYLVTQMGNDKSIKCEQNLGHDTMYWYKQDSKKFLKIMFSYNNKELIINETVPNRFSPKSPDKAHLNLHINSLELGDSAVYFCASSQMLNTGELFFGEGSRLTVL.

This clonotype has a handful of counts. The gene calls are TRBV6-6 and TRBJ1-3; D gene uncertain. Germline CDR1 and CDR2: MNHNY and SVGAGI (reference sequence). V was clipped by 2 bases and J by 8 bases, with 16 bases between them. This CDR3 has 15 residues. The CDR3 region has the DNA TGTGCCAGCAGTTACCGTTACTCGGGCCCAGACACCATATATTTT. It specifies CASSYRYSGPDTIYF.

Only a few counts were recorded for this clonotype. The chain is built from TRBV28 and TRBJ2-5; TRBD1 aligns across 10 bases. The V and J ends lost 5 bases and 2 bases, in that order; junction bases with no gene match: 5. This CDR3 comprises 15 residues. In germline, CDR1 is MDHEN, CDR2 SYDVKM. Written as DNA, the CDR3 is TGTGCCAGCAGTACAAGGACAGGGGGGCAAGAGACCCAGTACTTC. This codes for CASSTRTGGQETQYF.

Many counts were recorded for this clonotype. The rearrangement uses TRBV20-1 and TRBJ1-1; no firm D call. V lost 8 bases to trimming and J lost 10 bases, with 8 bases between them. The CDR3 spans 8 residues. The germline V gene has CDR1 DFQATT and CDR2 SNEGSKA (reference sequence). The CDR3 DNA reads TGCAGTACAAGATTAGCTTTCTTT. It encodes CSTRLAFF.

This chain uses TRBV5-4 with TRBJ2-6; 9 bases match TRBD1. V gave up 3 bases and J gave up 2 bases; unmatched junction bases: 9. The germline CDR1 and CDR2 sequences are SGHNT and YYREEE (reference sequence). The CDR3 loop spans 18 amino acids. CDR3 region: CASSSAGTGRAGANVLTF. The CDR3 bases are TGTGCCAGCAGCTCCGCCGGGACAGGGAGGGCTGGGGCCAACGTCCTGACTTTC.

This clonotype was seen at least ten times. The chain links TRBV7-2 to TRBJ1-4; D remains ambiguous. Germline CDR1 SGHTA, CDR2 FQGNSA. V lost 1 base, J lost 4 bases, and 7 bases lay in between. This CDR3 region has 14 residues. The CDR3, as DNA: TGTGCCAGCAGCTTAGACGGTAGTAATGAAAAACTGTTTTTT. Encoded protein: CASSLDGSNEKLFF.

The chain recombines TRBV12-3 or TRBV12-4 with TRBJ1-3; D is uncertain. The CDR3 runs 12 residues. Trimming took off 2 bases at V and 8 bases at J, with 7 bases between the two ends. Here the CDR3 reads CASSLYGDTIYF. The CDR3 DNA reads TGTGCCAGCAGTTTATACGGGGACACCATATATTTT.

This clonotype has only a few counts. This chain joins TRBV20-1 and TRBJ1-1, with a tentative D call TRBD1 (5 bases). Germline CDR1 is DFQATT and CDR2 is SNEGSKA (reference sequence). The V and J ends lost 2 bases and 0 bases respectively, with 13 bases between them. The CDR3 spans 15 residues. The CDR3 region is CSARWERGMNTEAFF. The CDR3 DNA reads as TGCAGTGCTAGATGGGAGAGGGGCATGAACACTGAAGCTTTCTTT.

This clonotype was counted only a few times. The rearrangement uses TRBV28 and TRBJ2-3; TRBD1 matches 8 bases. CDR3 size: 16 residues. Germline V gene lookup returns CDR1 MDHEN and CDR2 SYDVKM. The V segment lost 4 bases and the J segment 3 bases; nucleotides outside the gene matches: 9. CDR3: CASSWGDRSITDTQYF. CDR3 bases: TGTGCCAGCAGTTGGGGGGACAGGAGCATAACAGATACGCAGTATTTT.

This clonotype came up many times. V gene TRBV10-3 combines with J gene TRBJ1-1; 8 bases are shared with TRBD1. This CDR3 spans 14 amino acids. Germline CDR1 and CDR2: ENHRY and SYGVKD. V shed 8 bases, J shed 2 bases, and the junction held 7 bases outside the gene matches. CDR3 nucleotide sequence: TGTGCCATCGGTCGGCAGGGGGCAAACACTGAAGCTTTCTTT. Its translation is CAIGRQGANTEAFF.

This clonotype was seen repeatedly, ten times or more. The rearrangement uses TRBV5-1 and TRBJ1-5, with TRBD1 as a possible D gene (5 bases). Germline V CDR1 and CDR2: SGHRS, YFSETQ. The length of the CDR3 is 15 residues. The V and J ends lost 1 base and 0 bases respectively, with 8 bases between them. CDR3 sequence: CASSLLGDSNQPQHF. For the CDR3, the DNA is TGCGCCAGCAGCTTGTTGGGGGATAGCAATCAGCCCCAGCATTTT. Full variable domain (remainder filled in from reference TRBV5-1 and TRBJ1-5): KAGVTQTPRYLIKTRGQQVTLSCSPISGHRSVSWYQQTPGQGLQFLFEYFSETQRNKGNFPGRFSGRQFSNSRSEMNVSTLELGDSALYLCASSLLGDSNQPQHFGDGTRLSIL.

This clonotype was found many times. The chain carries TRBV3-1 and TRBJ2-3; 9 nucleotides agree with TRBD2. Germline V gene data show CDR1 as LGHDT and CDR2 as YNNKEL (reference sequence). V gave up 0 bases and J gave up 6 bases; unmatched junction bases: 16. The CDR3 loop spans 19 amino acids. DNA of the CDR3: TGTGCCAGCAGCCAAGATGAAACAAGCGGGGGGTATAGTGCGGATACGCAGTATTTT. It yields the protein CASSQDETSGGYSADTQYF.

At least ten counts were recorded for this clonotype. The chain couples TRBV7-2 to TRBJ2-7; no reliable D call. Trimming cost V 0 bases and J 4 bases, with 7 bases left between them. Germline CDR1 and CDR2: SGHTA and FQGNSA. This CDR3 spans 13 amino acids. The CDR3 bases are TGTGCCAGCAGCTTAGCGGGCGGATACGAGCAGTACGTC. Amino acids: CASSLAGGYEQYV.

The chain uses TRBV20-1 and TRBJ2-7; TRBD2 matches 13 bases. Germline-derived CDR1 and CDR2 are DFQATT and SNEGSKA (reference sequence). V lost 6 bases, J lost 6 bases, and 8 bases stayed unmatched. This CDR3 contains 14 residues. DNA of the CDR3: TGCAGTGCGCGGACTAGCGGGGGTTCGTCCGAGCAGTACGTC. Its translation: CSARTSGGSSEQYV.

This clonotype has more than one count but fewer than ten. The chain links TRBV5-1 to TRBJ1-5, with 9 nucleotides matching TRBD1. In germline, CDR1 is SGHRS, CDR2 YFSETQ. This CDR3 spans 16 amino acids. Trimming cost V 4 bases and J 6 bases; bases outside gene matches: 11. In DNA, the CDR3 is TGCGCCAGCAGCCCTTCGGGACAGGGCGGAGGTCAGCCCCAGCATTTT. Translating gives CASSPSGQGGGQPQHF.

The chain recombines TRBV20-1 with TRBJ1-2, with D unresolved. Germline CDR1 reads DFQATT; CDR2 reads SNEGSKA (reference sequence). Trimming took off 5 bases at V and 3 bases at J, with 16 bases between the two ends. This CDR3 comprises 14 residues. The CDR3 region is CSAPELHAHYGYTF. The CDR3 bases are TGCAGTGCTCCCGAGTTGCATGCGCACTATGGCTACACCTTC.

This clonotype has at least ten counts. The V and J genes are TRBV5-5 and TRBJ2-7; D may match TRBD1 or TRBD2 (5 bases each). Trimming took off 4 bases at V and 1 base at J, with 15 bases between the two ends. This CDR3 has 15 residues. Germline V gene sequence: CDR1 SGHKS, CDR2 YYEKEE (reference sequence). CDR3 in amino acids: CASSRTGTESYEQYV. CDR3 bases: TGTGCCAGCAGCAGAACCGGGACGGAATCCTACGAGCAGTACGTC.

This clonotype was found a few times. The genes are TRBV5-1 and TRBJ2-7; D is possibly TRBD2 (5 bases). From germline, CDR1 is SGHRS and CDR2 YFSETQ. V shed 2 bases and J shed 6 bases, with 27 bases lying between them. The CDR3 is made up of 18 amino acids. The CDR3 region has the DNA TGCGCCAGCAGCTTTATACCCGGGTCCCTCGGGATCTTCGGCGAGCAGTACTTC. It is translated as CASSFIPGSLGIFGEQYF.

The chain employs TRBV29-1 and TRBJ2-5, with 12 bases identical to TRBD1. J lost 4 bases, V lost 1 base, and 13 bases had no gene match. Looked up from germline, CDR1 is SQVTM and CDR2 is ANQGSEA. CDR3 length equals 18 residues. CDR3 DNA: TGCAGCGTTGAAGGACTATCCGGGACAGGGGGCGGCCTAGAGACCCAGTACTTC. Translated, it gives CSVEGLSGTGGGLETQYF.

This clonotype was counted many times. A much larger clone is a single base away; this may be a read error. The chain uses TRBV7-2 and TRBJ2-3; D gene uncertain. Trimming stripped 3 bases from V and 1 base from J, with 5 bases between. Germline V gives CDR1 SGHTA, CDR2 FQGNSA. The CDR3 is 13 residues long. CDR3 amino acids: CASSFKGTDTQYF. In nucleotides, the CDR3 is TGTGCCAGCAGCTTCAAGGGCACAGATACGCAGTATTTT.

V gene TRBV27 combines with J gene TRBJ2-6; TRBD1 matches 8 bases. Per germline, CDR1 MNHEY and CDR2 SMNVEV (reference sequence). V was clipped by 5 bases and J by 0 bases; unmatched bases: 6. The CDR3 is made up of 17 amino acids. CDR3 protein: CASSLDRANSGANVLTF. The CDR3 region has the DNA TGTGCCAGCAGTCTGGACAGGGCCAACTCTGGGGCCAACGTCCTGACTTTC.